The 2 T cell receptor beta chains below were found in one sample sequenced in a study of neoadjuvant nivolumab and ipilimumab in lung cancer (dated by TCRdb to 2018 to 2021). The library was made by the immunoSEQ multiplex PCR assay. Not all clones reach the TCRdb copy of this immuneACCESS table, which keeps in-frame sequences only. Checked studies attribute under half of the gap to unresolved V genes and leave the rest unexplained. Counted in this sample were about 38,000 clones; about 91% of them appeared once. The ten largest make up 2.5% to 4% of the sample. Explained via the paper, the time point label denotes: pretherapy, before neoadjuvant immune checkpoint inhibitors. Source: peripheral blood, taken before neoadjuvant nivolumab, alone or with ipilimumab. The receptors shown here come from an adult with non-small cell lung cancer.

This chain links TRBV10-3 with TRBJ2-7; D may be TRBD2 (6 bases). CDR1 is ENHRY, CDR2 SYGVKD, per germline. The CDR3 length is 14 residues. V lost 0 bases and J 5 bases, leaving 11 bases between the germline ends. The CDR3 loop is CAISESETRNEQYF. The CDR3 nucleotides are TGTGCCATCAGTGAGTCAGAGACTAGGAACGAGCAGTACTTC.

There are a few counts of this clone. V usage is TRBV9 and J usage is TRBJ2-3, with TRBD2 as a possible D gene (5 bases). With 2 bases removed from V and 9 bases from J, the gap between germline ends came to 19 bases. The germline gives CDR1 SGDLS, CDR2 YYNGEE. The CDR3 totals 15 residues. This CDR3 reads CASSVVASQLATQYF. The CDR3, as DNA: TGTGCCAGCAGCGTGGTAGCGTCCCAATTGGCCACGCAGTATTTT.